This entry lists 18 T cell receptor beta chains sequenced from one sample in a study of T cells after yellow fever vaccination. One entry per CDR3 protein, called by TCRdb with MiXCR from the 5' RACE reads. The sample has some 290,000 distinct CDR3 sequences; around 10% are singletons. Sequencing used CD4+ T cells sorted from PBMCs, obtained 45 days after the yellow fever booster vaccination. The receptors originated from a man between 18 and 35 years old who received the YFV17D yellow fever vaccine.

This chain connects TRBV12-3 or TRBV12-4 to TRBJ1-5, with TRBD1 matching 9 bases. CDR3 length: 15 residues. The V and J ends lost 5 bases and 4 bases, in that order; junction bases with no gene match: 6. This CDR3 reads CASSLRDRENQPQHF. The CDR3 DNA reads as TGTGCCAGCAGTCTGCGGGACAGGGAGAATCAGCCCCAGCATTTT.

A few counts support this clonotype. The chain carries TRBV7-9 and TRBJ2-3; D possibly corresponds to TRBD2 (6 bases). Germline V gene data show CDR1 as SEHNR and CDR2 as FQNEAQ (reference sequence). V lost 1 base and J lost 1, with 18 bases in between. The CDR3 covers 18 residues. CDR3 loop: CASSLEVYSGGRTDTQYF. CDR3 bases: TGTGCCAGCAGCTTAGAGGTCTATAGCGGCGGGCGCACAGATACGCAGTATTTT.

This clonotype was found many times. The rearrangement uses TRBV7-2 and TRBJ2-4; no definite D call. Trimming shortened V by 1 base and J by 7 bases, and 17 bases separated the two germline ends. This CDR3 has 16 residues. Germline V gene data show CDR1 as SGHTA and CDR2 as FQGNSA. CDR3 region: CASSLEVARGTNIQYF. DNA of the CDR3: TGTGCCAGCAGCTTAGAAGTAGCCCGAGGTACTAACATTCAGTACTTC. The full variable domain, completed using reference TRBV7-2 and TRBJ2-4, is GAGVSQSPSNKVTEKGKDVELRCDPISGHTALYWYRQSLGQGLEFLIYFQGNSAPDKSGLPSDRFSAERTGGSVSTLTIQRTQQEDSAVYLCASSLEVARGTNIQYFGAGTRLSVL.

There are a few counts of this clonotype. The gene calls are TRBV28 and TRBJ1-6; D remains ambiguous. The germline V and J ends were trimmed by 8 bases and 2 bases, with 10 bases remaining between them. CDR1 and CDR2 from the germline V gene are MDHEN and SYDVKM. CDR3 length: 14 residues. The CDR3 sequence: CASRTPTYNSPLHF. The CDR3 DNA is TGTGCCAGCCGGACTCCCACCTATAATTCACCCCTCCACTTT.

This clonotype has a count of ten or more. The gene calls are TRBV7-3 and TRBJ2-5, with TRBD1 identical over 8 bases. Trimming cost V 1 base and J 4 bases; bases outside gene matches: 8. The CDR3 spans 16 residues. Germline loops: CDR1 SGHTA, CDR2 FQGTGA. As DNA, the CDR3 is TGTGCCAGCAGCTTAATTTCAGGGGGCCGGGGAGAGACCCAGTACTTC. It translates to CASSLISGGRGETQYF.

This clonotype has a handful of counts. The CDR3 nucleotides read TGCGCCAGCAGCTTCCGACAGGAGGGAGATACGCAGTATTTT. Protein: CASSFRQEGDTQYF. The chain has TRBV5-1 and TRBJ2-3; D is perhaps TRBD1 or TRBD2 (6 bases each). Germline CDR1 and CDR2: SGHRS and YFSETQ. Deletions cut 2 bases from V and 5 bases from J, with 12 bases between. CDR3 length: 14 amino acids.

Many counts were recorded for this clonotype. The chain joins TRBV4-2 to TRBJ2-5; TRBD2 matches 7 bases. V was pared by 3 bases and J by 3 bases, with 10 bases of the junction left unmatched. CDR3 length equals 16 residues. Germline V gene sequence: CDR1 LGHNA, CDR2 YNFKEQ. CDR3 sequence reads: CASSQGGGRLEETQYF. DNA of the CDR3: TGTGCCAGCAGCCAGGGGGGGGGACGATTGGAAGAGACCCAGTACTTC.

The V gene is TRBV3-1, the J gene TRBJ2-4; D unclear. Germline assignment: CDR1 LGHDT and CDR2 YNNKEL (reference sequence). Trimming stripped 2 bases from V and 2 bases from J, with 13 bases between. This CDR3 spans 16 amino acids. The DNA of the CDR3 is TGTGCCAGCAGCCAAAGAATTGATGATTCCAAAAACATTCAGTACTTC. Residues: CASSQRIDDSKNIQYF. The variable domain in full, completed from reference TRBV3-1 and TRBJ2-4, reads DTAVSQTPKYLVTQMGNDKSIKCEQNLGHDTMYWYKQDSKKFLKIMFSYNNKELIINETVPNRFSPKSPDKAHLNLHINSLELGDSAVYFCASSQRIDDSKNIQYFGAGTRLSVL.

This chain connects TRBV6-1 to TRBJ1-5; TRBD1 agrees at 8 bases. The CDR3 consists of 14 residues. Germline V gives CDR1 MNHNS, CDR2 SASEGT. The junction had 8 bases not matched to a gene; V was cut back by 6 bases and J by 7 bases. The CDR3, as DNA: TGTGCCAGCAGCGACAGGGGTAAAAGGCAGCCCCAGCATTTT. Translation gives CASSDRGKRQPQHF.

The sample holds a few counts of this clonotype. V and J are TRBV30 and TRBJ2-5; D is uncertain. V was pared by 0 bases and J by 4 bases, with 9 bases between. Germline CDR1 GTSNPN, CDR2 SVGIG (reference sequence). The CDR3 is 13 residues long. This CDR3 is CAWSVAGSETQYF. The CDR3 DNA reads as TGTGCCTGGAGTGTGGCCGGTTCAGAGACCCAGTACTTC.

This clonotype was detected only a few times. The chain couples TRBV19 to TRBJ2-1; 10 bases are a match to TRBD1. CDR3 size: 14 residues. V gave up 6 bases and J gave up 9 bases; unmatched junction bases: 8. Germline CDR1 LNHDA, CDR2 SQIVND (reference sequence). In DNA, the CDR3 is TGTGCCAGTAGCGGGGGGACAGGGGAGATTGAGCAGTTCTTC. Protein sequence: CASSGGTGEIEQFF.

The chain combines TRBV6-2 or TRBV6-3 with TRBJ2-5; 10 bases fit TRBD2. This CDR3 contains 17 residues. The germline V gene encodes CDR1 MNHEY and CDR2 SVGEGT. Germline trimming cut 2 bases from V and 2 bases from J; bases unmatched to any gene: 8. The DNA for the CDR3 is TGTGCCAGCAGTTACCACACTAGCGGGGCTCAACAAGAGACCCAGTACTTC. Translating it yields CASSYHTSGAQQETQYF.

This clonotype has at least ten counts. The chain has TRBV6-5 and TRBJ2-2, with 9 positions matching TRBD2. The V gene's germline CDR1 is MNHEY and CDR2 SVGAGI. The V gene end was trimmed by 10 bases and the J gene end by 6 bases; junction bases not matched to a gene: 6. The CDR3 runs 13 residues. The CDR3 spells CATIGLAPGELFF. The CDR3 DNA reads TGTGCCACCATAGGACTAGCGCCCGGGGAGCTGTTTTTT.

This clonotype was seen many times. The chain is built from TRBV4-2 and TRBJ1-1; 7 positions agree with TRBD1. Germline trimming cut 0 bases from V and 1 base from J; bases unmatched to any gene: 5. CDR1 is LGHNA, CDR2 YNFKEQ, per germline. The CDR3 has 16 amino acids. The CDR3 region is CASSQERAGGNTEAFF. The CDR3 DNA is TGTGCCAGCAGCCAAGAGCGGGCAGGGGGGAACACTGAAGCTTTCTTT.

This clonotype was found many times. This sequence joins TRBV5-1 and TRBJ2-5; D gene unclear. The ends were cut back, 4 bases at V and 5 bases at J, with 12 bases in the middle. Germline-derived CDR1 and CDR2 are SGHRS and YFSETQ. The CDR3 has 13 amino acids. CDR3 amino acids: CASSPDGAETQYF. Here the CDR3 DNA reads TGCGCCAGCAGCCCGGACGGCGCCGAGACCCAGTACTTC.

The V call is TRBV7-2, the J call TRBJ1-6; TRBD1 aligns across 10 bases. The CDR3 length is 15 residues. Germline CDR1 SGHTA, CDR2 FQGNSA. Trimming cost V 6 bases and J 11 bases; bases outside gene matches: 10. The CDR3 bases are TGTGCCAGCAGGACTATCCGGGACAGGGGTACACCCCTCCACTTT. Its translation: CASRTIRDRGTPLHF.

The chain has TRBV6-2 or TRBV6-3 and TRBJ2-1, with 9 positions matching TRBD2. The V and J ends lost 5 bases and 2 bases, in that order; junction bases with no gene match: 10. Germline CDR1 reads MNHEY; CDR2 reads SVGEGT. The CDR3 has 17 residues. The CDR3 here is CASSLSSQRGAYNEQFF. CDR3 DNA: TGTGCCAGCAGTCTTTCGAGTCAGCGGGGGGCCTACAATGAGCAGTTCTTC.

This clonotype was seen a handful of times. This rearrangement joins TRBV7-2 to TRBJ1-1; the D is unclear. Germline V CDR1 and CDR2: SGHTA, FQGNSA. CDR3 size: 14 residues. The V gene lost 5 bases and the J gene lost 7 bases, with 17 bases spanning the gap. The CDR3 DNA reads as TGTGCCAGCAGCCCCCACAGTTCTACTAGTGAAGCTTTCTTT. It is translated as CASSPHSSTSEAFF.